A single sample gave rise to the 29 T cell receptor beta chains below, sequenced in a study of T cells in women clearing cervical HPV infection. TCRdb's table, derived via immunoSEQ multiplex PCR, lists solely in-frame clones and lacks some. This table lists tens of thousands of clones. The sequencing input was blood buffy coat. These receptors came from a woman aged 18-70 years with a cervical HPV16 infection that either progressed to CIN3+ or cleared (not recorded which).

Worth noting for this clone: The read finishes 3 residues shy of the CDR3 end, and the germline J gene is used to complete it. The chain combines TRBV5-1 with TRBJ2-7, with 12 bases identical to TRBD1. This CDR3 is built from 14 residues. Germline CDR1 is SGHRS and CDR2 is YFSETQ. The junction had 2 bases not matched to a gene; V was cut back by 5 bases and J by 2 bases. The CDR3 sequence: CASSGTGGTYEQYF. The CDR3 DNA, read in part, is TGCGCCAGCAGTGGGACAGGGGGCACCTACGAG.

CDR3 DNA, as far as it was read: TGTGCCAGCAGTTACACCACTTGGGACCCGCTCAGGGGTGAG. Encoded protein: CASSYTTWDPLRGE. The whole CDR3 sequence is CASSYTTWDPLRGEQFF. The rearrangement links TRBV6-2 or TRBV6-3 to TRBJ2-1, with D perhaps TRBD1 (6 bases). The read terminates 3 residues ahead of where the CDR3 ends, so the germline J gene completes it. CDR1 is MNHEY, CDR2 SVGEGT, per germline. This CDR3 has 17 residues. Between the trimmed V and J ends, which lost 2 bases and 9 bases, there was a span of 23 bases.

As concerns this clone: The CDR3 is cut off 3 residues early in the read; its end comes from the germline J gene. This chain joins TRBV20-1 and TRBJ2-7; 9 bases are a match to TRBD1. Germline trimming cut 5 bases from V and 4 bases from J; bases unmatched to any gene: 6. Germline CDR1 and CDR2: DFQATT and SNEGSKA (reference sequence). The CDR3 is made up of 13 amino acids. The CDR3 sequence: CSAETGGRYEQYF. CDR3 bases read: TGCAGTGCTGAGACAGGGGGGAGGTACGAG.

A remark on this clone: The read comes to an end 3 residues before the CDR3 does, leaving the germline J gene to fill in the end. This chain uses TRBV7-8 with TRBJ2-7; 15 bases map to TRBD2. Trimming cost V 4 bases and J 3 bases; bases outside gene matches: 7. Germline-derived CDR1 and CDR2 are SGHVS and FQNEAQ. The CDR3 length is 17 residues. The CDR3 DNA, read in part, is TGTGCCAGCAGCTCAGCGGGGACTAGCGGGAGGAACTACGAG. It specifies CASSSAGTSGRNYE. The whole CDR3 is CASSSAGTSGRNYEQYF.

To note about this clone: From the germline J gene comes the end of the CDR3, since the read stops 3 residues before it. This sequence joins TRBV20-1 and TRBJ2-3; perhaps TRBD2 as D (5 bases). Trimming removed 3 bases at V and 1 base at J, with 8 bases between. The germline V gene encodes CDR1 DFQATT and CDR2 SNEGSKA (reference sequence). This CDR3 region has 13 residues. The CDR3 loop reads CSASGDRTDTQYF. The DNA read from the CDR3 is TGCAGTGCTAGCGGGGATCGCACAGATACG.

A remark on this clone: Sequencing ends 3 residues short of the CDR3 end; the germline J gene provides the rest. This sequence joins TRBV20-1 and TRBJ1-5; TRBD1 agrees at 7 bases. This CDR3 spans 13 amino acids. V was pared by 6 bases and J by 5 bases, with 7 bases of the junction left unmatched. The V gene's germline CDR1 is DFQATT and CDR2 SNEGSKA (reference sequence). CDR3 protein: CSATQGQHQPQHF. The part of the CDR3 DNA that was read is TGCAGTGCCACACAGGGACAGCATCAGCCC.

This clone is labeled medium-sized based on frequency. The read falls 3 residues short of the CDR3 end, and the missing part is taken from the germline J gene. This chain joins TRBV6-2 or TRBV6-3 and TRBJ1-2; TRBD1 matches at 10 bases. The CDR3 sequence is 16 residues long. The germline CDR1 and CDR2 sequences are MNHEY and SVGEGT. V shed 4 bases, J shed 4 bases, and the junction held 9 bases outside the gene matches. CDR3 region: CASSFRWTGGFYGYTF. CDR3 DNA, as far as it was read: TGTGCCAGCAGTTTCCGCTGGACAGGGGGATTCTATGGC.

To note about this clone: The read ends 3 residues shy of where the CDR3 ends; the end is completed using the germline J gene. This chain joins TRBV7-3 and TRBJ2-2, with TRBD2 matching 8 bases. J was trimmed by 2 bases and V by 5 bases; bases with no gene match: 13. The CDR3 spans 18 residues. Germline V lookup: CDR1 SGHTA, CDR2 FQGTGA. The covered CDR3 bases are TGTGCCAGCAGCCCCCATGGCCCAGCGGGGGACAACACCGGGGAG. Amino acid sequence: CASSPHGPAGDNTGE. The full-length CDR3 reads as CASSPHGPAGDNTGELFF.

Points on this clone: An end of the junction differs from the germline gene, which may be a read error. Read sequence stops 3 residues before the CDR3 end, and the germline J gene provides the missing end. This sequence joins TRBV7-9 and TRBJ1-2; D uncertain. The germline V gene has CDR1 SEHNR and CDR2 FQNEAQ (reference sequence). This CDR3 region has 14 residues. This chain's CDR3 is CAGSLASQLVGYTF. CDR3 DNA (partial): TGTGCCGGCAGCTTAGCCAGTCAACTAGTGGGC.

Comment on this clone: Read coverage stops 3 residues before the CDR3 terminus; the germline J gene supplies the remainder. The J gene is TRBJ2-2, the V gene TRBV2; D gene unclear. The CDR3 sequence is 13 residues long. The V gene's germline CDR1 is SNHLY and CDR2 FYNNEI. V lost 6 bases and J lost 8, with 13 bases in between. CDR3 sequence reads: CASRAQVTGELFF. The DNA read from the CDR3 is TGTGCCAGCAGAGCCCAGGTTACGGGGGAG.

This clone shows up as medium-sized (0.01 to 0.1%) by frequency. The observed sequence ends 3 residues before the CDR3 terminus, with the missing tail filled in from the germline J gene. The chain has TRBV5-6 and TRBJ2-3; unclear D gene. V was clipped by 4 bases and J by 6 bases, with 3 bases between them. This CDR3 has 10 amino acids. CDR1 is SGHDT and CDR2 is YYEEEE in the germline V gene. The covered CDR3 bases are TGTGCCAGCAGCCGTGATACG. Translated: CASSRDT. The entire CDR3 protein reads CASSRDTQYF.

A note on this clone: Read data end 3 residues before the CDR3 end; the end is taken from the germline J gene. The chain carries TRBV5-6 and TRBJ1-2; possible D gene TRBD1, 5 bases. This CDR3 is 14 amino acids long. CDR1 is SGHDT and CDR2 is YYEEEE in the germline V gene. Trimming shortened V by 0 bases and J by 5 bases, and 11 bases separated the two germline ends. CDR3 amino acids: CASSLDRLGYGYTF. Incomplete CDR3 DNA: TGTGCCAGCAGCTTGGACAGGTTAGGATATGGC.

On this clone: The CDR3 end falls 3 residues outside the read, so it is completed with the germline J gene. The rearrangement links TRBV29-1 to TRBJ2-1; 7 bases are shared with TRBD1. The CDR3 sequence is 13 residues long. Germline V gives CDR1 SQVTM, CDR2 ANQGSEA. After removal of 4 bases from V and 7 bases from J, the junction contained 7 bases not matched to a gene. The CDR3 here is CSVAAGGTNEQFF. The sequenced part of the CDR3 DNA is TGCAGCGTTGCCGCAGGGGGTACAAATGAG.

With regard to this clone: Read sequence stops 3 residues before the CDR3 end, and the germline J gene provides the missing end. The chain links TRBV6-4 to TRBJ2-1, with D maybe TRBD2 (6 bases). Trimming removed 3 bases from V and 0 bases from J, with 9 bases in between. Germline V gives CDR1 MRHNA, CDR2 SNTAGT. The CDR3 covers 15 residues. The CDR3 reads CASSEGSGSYNEQFF. The covered CDR3 bases are TGTGCCAGCAGTGAGGGTAGCGGCTCCTACAATGAG.

With respect to this clone: The CDR3 goes on 3 residues after the read ends, and that part is filled in from the germline J gene. The rearrangement joins TRBV7-3 to TRBJ1-2; no clear D. Trimming shortened V by 5 bases and J by 4 bases, and 2 bases separated the two germline ends. CDR3 length: 10 amino acids. Germline CDR1 SGHTA, CDR2 FQGTGA. The sequenced part of the CDR3 DNA is TGTGCCAGCAGCCTCTATGGC. Amino acids: CASSLYG. The CDR3 in its entirety is CASSLYGYTF.

Remarks on this clone: The read comes to an end 3 residues before the CDR3 does, leaving the germline J gene to fill in the end. The chain employs TRBV6-2 or TRBV6-3 and TRBJ2-2; 9 positions match TRBD2. This CDR3 has 17 residues. CDR1 and CDR2 from the germline V gene are MNHEY and SVGEGT. V was clipped by 0 bases and J by 3 bases; unmatched bases: 5. The CDR3 bases that were read are TGTGCCAGCAGTTACTCCGGTCTAGCGGGATACACCGGGGAG. Its translation is CASSYSGLAGYTGE. The CDR3 in its entirety is CASSYSGLAGYTGELFF.

Comments on this clone: The read stops 3 residues short of the end of the CDR3; the missing end is completed from the germline J gene. The chain employs TRBV6-1 and TRBJ2-5; TRBD2 agrees at 14 bases. The CDR3 consists of 16 residues. CDR1 is MNHNS and CDR2 is SASEGT in the germline V gene. The junction had 5 bases not matched to a gene; V was cut back by 3 bases and J by 5 bases. The part of the CDR3 DNA that was read is TGTGCCAGCAGTGAGAGGGGACTAGCGGGAGAGGAGACC. Its protein is CASSERGLAGEET. The complete CDR3 protein is CASSERGLAGEETQYF.

Remarks on this clone: The sequence runs out 3 residues before the end of the CDR3; the remainder is reconstructed from the germline J gene. The rearrangement joins TRBV7-3 to TRBJ2-1; maybe TRBD2 (6 bases). The germline V and J ends were trimmed by 5 bases and 5 bases, with 13 bases remaining between them. From germline, CDR1 is SGHTA and CDR2 FQGTGA. The CDR3 consists of 14 residues. CDR3 DNA (partial): TGTGCCAGCAGCCCGCCGGGACTGCACAATGAG. It is translated as CASSPPGLHNE. The CDR3 as a whole reads CASSPPGLHNEQFF.

With regard to this clone: The read terminates 3 residues ahead of where the CDR3 ends, so the germline J gene completes it. The chain carries TRBV19 and TRBJ2-7, with 10 bases aligning to TRBD1. CDR1 and CDR2 from the germline V gene are LNHDA and SQIVND (reference sequence). Trimming cost V 3 bases and J 6 bases; bases outside gene matches: 20. This CDR3 is 19 amino acids long. This CDR3 reads CASSIWGPDRGLLPGEQYF. The CDR3 bases that were read are TGTGCCAGTAGTATCTGGGGCCCCGACAGGGGGCTCCTCCCCGGCGAG.

As for this clone: Sequencing ends 3 residues short of the CDR3 end; the germline J gene provides the rest. This rearrangement joins TRBV14 to TRBJ1-2, with D unresolved. Germline V gene data show CDR1 as SGHDN and CDR2 as FVKESK. Trimming took 0 bases from V and 2 from J, leaving 4 bases between them. This CDR3 is built from 13 residues. The CDR3 DNA, read in part, is TGTGCCAGCAGCCAAGACCTAAACTATGGC. It yields the protein CASSQDLNYG. The whole CDR3 sequence is CASSQDLNYGYTF. Looking up the rest from reference TRBV14 and TRBJ1-2 gives the full variable domain: EAGVTQFPSHSVIEKGQTVTLRCDPISGHDNLYWYRRVMGKEIKFLLHFVKESKQDESGMPNNRFLAERTGGTYSTLKVQPAELEDSGVYFCASSQDLNYGYTFGSGTRLTVV.

As for this clone: The sequenced fragment ends 3 residues before the CDR3 boundary, so the rest is inferred from the germline J gene. J is TRBJ1-1 and V is TRBV30; TRBD1 agrees at 8 bases. Germline CDR1 reads GTSNPN; CDR2 reads SVGIG (reference sequence). V lost 7 bases and J lost 0; bases outside the gene matches: 7. This CDR3 region has 14 residues. The DNA read from the CDR3 is TGTGCCTCATTATACAGGGGGTTGAACACTGAA. Amino acid sequence: CASLYRGLNTE. The CDR3, in full, reads CASLYRGLNTEAFF.

Points on this clone: The read finishes 3 residues shy of the CDR3 end, and the germline J gene is used to complete it. Other DNA sequences in the sample encode the same CDR3. This chain joins TRBV18 and TRBJ2-7; 7 bases are shared with TRBD2. V trimming: 6 bases; J trimming: 6 bases; junction bases outside the gene matches: 20. The CDR3 sequence is 17 residues long. Germline V gene data show CDR1 as KGHSH and CDR2 as LQKENI. CDR3 in amino acids: CASSPRPSGAHPTEQYF. The CDR3 bases that were read are TGTGCCAGCTCCCCCCGACCTAGCGGAGCCCACCCAACCGAG.

This chain's CDR3 is CAISEGTGFGEQYF. CDR3 bases read: TGTGCCATCAGTGAGGGGACAGGGTTTGGCGAG. V gene TRBV10-3 combines with J gene TRBJ2-7; TRBD1 aligns across 9 bases. The CDR3 goes on 3 residues after the read ends, and that part is filled in from the germline J gene. The length of the CDR3 is 14 residues. V was clipped by 2 bases and J by 6 bases; unmatched bases: 5. Germline CDR1 reads ENHRY; CDR2 reads SYGVKD.

With respect to this clone: The observed sequence ends 3 residues before the CDR3 terminus, with the missing tail filled in from the germline J gene. The chain couples TRBV19 to TRBJ2-7; 7 bases match TRBD2. CDR3 length equals 15 residues. J gave up 5 bases and V 4 bases, and 11 bases lay outside the gene matches. Germline V gene sequence: CDR1 LNHDA, CDR2 SQIVND (reference sequence). The sequenced part of the CDR3 DNA is TGTGCCAGTAGTAAACGGGACTACGGGCCAGACGAG. It translates to CASSKRDYGPDE. The entire CDR3 protein reads CASSKRDYGPDEQYF.

Regarding this clone: The CDR3 extends 3 residues past the end of the read, so its final part is completed from the germline J gene. The gene calls are TRBV29-1 and TRBJ2-1; 7 nucleotides agree with TRBD1. Germline V gene sequence: CDR1 SQVTM, CDR2 ANQGSEA. This CDR3 has 14 residues. J lost 4 bases, V lost 3 bases, and 6 bases had no gene match. CDR3 DNA (partial): TGCAGCGTTGACGAGACAGGGATATACAATGAG. Protein: CSVDETGIYNE. The full CDR3 reads CSVDETGIYNEQFF.

Regarding this clone: Read data end 3 residues before the CDR3 end; the end is taken from the germline J gene. This chain links TRBV28 with TRBJ2-7; TRBD2 aligns across 8 bases. The V gene end was trimmed by 6 bases and the J gene end by 6 bases; junction bases not matched to a gene: 7. The CDR3 spans 13 residues. Germline V CDR1 and CDR2: MDHEN, SYDVKM. Partial CDR3 DNA: TGTGCCAGCAGCTACGGGGGGGGCCGCGAG. Its translation: CASSYGGGRE. The entire CDR3 reads CASSYGGGREQYF.

As for this clone: The read terminates 3 residues before the CDR3 end, so the remaining end is supplied by the germline J gene. The rearrangement links TRBV19 to TRBJ2-1; 10 positions agree with TRBD2. CDR1 and CDR2 (germline): LNHDA, SQIVND (reference sequence). V was clipped by 3 bases and J by 4 bases; unmatched bases: 3. The length of the CDR3 is 15 residues. CDR3 residues: CASSIGLAEYNEQFF. Partial CDR3 DNA: TGTGCCAGTAGTATTGGACTAGCGGAGTACAATGAG. The complete variable domain, with remaining parts taken from reference TRBV19 and TRBJ2-1, reads DGGITQSPKYLFRKEGQNVTLSCEQNLNHDAMYWYRQDPGQGLRLIYYSQIVNDFQKGDIAEGYSVSREKKESFPLTVTSAQKNPTAFYLCASSIGLAEYNEQFFGPGTRLTVL.

Notes on this clone: Sequencing ends 3 residues short of the CDR3 end; the germline J gene provides the rest. V is TRBV19 and J is TRBJ1-1, with a possible D match to TRBD1 (5 bases). The CDR3 spans 13 residues. Germline CDR1 LNHDA, CDR2 SQIVND (reference sequence). The V end lost 6 bases, the J end lost 4 bases, and 12 bases lay between the germline ends. The covered CDR3 bases are TGTGCCAGTAGCAGGATGGGGGGCACTGAA. Protein: CASSRMGGTE. The entire CDR3 sequence reads CASSRMGGTEAFF.

Details on this clone: The read ends 3 residues early relative to the CDR3; the germline J gene fills the gap. The V and J genes are TRBV5-4 and TRBJ2-3; D perhaps matches TRBD2 (5 bases). CDR3 size: 15 residues. The V gene's germline CDR1 is SGHNT and CDR2 YYREEE (reference sequence). The V end lost 5 bases, the J end lost 3 bases, and 16 bases lay between the germline ends. CDR3 sequence: CASRTTPWRTDTQYF. CDR3 DNA (partial): TGTGCCAGCAGGACTACCCCCTGGCGTACAGATACG.